The 27 T cell receptor beta chains presented below share a single source sample, sequenced in a study of blood T cell repertoires in COVID-19. Sequencing was performed with immunoSEQ multiplex PCR; in TCRdb, only in-frame clones are kept and a portion is missing. The sample contains about 120,000 clones, around nine tenths of which appear only once. The material sequenced was peripheral blood. These receptors came from a woman aged 45-60 years with acute or convalescent COVID-19.

This clone was counted between two and nine times. The chain employs TRBV9 and TRBJ1-2; unclear D gene. The CDR3 is 14 amino acids. The V gene lost 2 bases and the J gene lost 2 bases, with 10 bases spanning the gap. The germline CDR1 and CDR2 sequences are SGDLS and YYNGEE. The CDR3 here is CASSVTTGNYGYTF. The CDR3 region has the DNA TGTGCCAGCAGCGTGACGACGGGGAACTATGGCTACACCTTC.

This chain uses TRBV6-5 with TRBJ1-2; D is unclear. This CDR3 is 13 amino acids long. Germline V CDR1 and CDR2: MNHEY, SVGAGI. V gave up 0 bases and J gave up 6 bases, with 8 bases separating them. CDR3 protein: CASSYSSANGYTF. CDR3 bases: TGTGCCAGCAGTTACTCGAGTGCTAATGGCTACACCTTC.

The chain has TRBV6-5 and TRBJ2-7, with 14 nucleotides matching TRBD2. The CDR3 is 16 amino acids. Germline trimming cut 0 bases from V and 6 bases from J; bases unmatched to any gene: 4. The germline gives CDR1 MNHEY, CDR2 SVGAGI. The CDR3 loop reads CASSYSRLAGGGEQYF. As DNA, the CDR3 is TGTGCCAGCAGTTACTCCCGACTAGCGGGAGGGGGCGAGCAGTACTTC.

This sequence joins TRBV18 and TRBJ1-5; D is possibly TRBD1 (6 bases). The CDR3 loop spans 14 amino acids. V lost 5 bases and J 2 bases, leaving 10 bases between the germline ends. Germline V gene data show CDR1 as KGHSH and CDR2 as LQKENI. CDR3: CASSGGAGNQPQHF. The CDR3 DNA reads TGTGCCAGCTCAGGGGGGGCCGGCAATCAGCCCCAGCATTTT.

This clone was observed once. The chain has TRBV7-9 and TRBJ2-3, with D tentatively TRBD2 (5 bases). The CDR3 is 13 residues long. The V end was cut by 6 bases, the J end by 3 bases, with 10 bases between. Germline CDR1 and CDR2: SEHNR and FQNEAQ (reference sequence). The CDR3 here is CASRKRGTDTQYF. CDR3 DNA sequence: TGTGCCAGCAGGAAAAGAGGGACAGATACGCAGTATTTT. The full variable domain, completed using reference TRBV7-9 and TRBJ2-3, is DTGVSQNPRHKITKRGQNVTFRCDPISEHNRLYWYRQTLGQGPEFLTYFQNEAQLEKSRLLSDRFSAERPKGSFSTLEIQRTEQGDSAMYLCASRKRGTDTQYFGPGTRLTVL.

This clone was found a few times. This sequence joins TRBV19 and TRBJ2-7; TRBD1 might be the D (6 bases). The germline V gene encodes CDR1 LNHDA and CDR2 SQIVND (reference sequence). The CDR3 length is 15 residues. The V end was cut by 5 bases, the J end by 1 base, with 15 bases between. The CDR3 nucleotides read TGTGCCAGTAGTGGTTGGTCAGGGGCTTCCTACGAGCAGTACTTC. Protein sequence: CASSGWSGASYEQYF.

The chain joins TRBV7-8 to TRBJ2-1; D is unresolved. This CDR3 is 15 amino acids long. Trimming shortened V by 5 bases and J by 4 bases, and 15 bases separated the two germline ends. CDR1 and CDR2 from the germline V gene are SGHVS and FQNEAQ. CDR3 amino acids: CASSPSRVPYNEQFF. Written as DNA, the CDR3 is TGTGCCAGCAGCCCGAGCCGGGTACCTTACAATGAGCAGTTCTTC.

This chain uses TRBV5-5 with TRBJ1-1; a possible D gene is TRBD1 (5 bases). Trimming shortened V by 1 base and J by 7 bases, and 8 bases separated the two germline ends. Germline CDR1 reads SGHKS; CDR2 reads YYEKEE (reference sequence). This CDR3 is built from 12 residues. Written as DNA, the CDR3 is TGTGCCAGCAGCTTGACAGGCTTTGAAGCTTTCTTT. This encodes CASSLTGFEAFF.

The genes are TRBV5-4 and TRBJ1-2; 7 nucleotides line up with TRBD1. The CDR3 length is 13 residues. Germline CDR1 reads SGHNT; CDR2 reads YYREEE (reference sequence). With 0 bases clipped from V and 7 bases from J, the junction kept 3 bases outside the gene matches. The CDR3 reads CASSLDRGRGYTF. The CDR3 DNA follows: TGTGCCAGCAGCTTGGACAGGGGCCGTGGCTACACCTTC.

This clone was seen a single time. The gene calls are TRBV9 and TRBJ2-2; 10 positions match TRBD2. CDR1 and CDR2 (germline): SGDLS, YYNGEE. CDR3 length equals 17 residues. V lost 2 bases and J lost 1; bases outside the gene matches: 5. CDR3 amino acids: CASSVRGLAENTGELFF. The CDR3 nucleotides read TGTGCCAGCAGCGTTCGCGGACTAGCGGAGAACACCGGGGAGCTGTTTTTT.

Points on this clone: Relative to the germline gene, one junction end is altered; a read error may explain this. The genes are TRBV7-3 and TRBJ1-6; D possibly corresponds to TRBD1 (5 bases). The CDR3 is 13 residues long. Germline V lookup: CDR1 SGHTA, CDR2 FQGTGA. CDR3 DNA: TGTGCCAGCAGCCTAACGGGGGGATCACCCCTCCACTTT. It codes for CASSLTGGSPLHF.

V and J are TRBV27 and TRBJ1-1; 8 bases are shared with TRBD1. The CDR3 runs to 13 residues. Germline CDR1 reads MNHEY; CDR2 reads SMNVEV (reference sequence). With V trimmed by 4 bases and J by 3 bases, 1 base remained unmatched. The CDR3 here is CASSSQGDTEAFF. CDR3 nucleotides: TGTGCCAGCAGTTCACAGGGGGACACTGAAGCTTTCTTT.

V and J are TRBV4-3 and TRBJ2-2; D is perhaps TRBD2 (7 bases). The CDR3 extends over 14 amino acids. Germline CDR1 and CDR2: LGHNA and YSLEER. V dropped 1 base and J dropped 6 bases, with 9 bases sitting between them. The CDR3 spells CASSQGGGAGELFF. DNA of the CDR3: TGCGCCAGCAGCCAAGGAGGGGGGGCCGGGGAGCTGTTTTTT.

The chain uses TRBV6-1 and TRBJ1-2; 9 positions agree with TRBD1. Trimming took 1 base from V and 2 from J; bases not matched to a gene: 8. The CDR3 contains 17 residues. From germline, CDR1 is MNHNS and CDR2 SASEGT. The DNA of the CDR3 is TGTGCCAGCAGTGAAGTCGATCTCGGGACAGGGAACTATGGCTACACCTTC. This sequence encodes CASSEVDLGTGNYGYTF.

This sequence joins TRBV5-1 and TRBJ2-3; D ambiguous. This CDR3 contains 12 residues. Germline CDR1 SGHRS, CDR2 YFSETQ. Trimming shortened V by 4 bases and J by 0 bases, and 3 bases separated the two germline ends. DNA for the CDR3: TGCGCCAGCAGCCCGAGCACAGATACGCAGTATTTT. Amino acids: CASSPSTDTQYF.

V usage is TRBV2 and J usage is TRBJ2-1; 10 positions match TRBD2. With V trimmed by 10 bases and J by 5 bases, 11 bases remained unmatched. Germline V gene data show CDR1 as SNHLY and CDR2 as FYNNEI. This CDR3 spans 15 amino acids. The DNA for the CDR3 is TGTGCCACCTCGAGGGAAGCGGGGGGGAACAATGAGCAGTTCTTC. It translates to CATSREAGGNNEQFF. The whole variable domain, remainder taken from reference TRBV2 and TRBJ2-1, is EPEVTQTPSHQVTQMGQEVILRCVPISNHLYFYWYRQILGQKVEFLVSFYNNEISEKSEIFDDQFSVERPDGSNFTLKIRSTKLEDSAMYFCATSREAGGNNEQFFGPGTRLTVL.

The chain joins TRBV19 to TRBJ2-3, with D perhaps TRBD2 (6 bases). V dropped 8 bases and J dropped 0 bases, with 15 bases sitting between them. The CDR3 totals 15 residues. CDR1 LNHDA and CDR2 SQIVND come from the germline V gene (reference sequence). The CDR3 coding sequence is TGTGCCAGTGCGGATAGCGGCCCAAGCACAGATACGCAGTATTTT. Translating it yields CASADSGPSTDTQYF.

This chain connects TRBV28 to TRBJ1-2; 12 bases agree with TRBD1. Germline V gene data show CDR1 as MDHEN and CDR2 as SYDVKM. Trimming cost V 2 bases and J 4 bases; bases outside gene matches: 2. The CDR3 has 15 amino acids. This CDR3 reads CASSLGTGGSYGYTF. In DNA form, the CDR3 reads TGTGCCAGCAGTTTAGGGACAGGGGGCTCCTATGGCTACACCTTC.

The chain carries TRBV5-1 and TRBJ1-2; TRBD1 aligns across 8 bases. J gave up 6 bases and V 4 bases, and 17 bases lay outside the gene matches. The CDR3 has 17 amino acids. Germline V lookup: CDR1 SGHRS, CDR2 YFSETQ. CDR3 loop: CASSRDRPERAVDGYTF. The DNA of the CDR3 is TGCGCCAGCAGCCGGGACAGGCCTGAAAGGGCCGTAGATGGCTACACCTTC.

The gene calls are TRBV11-2 and TRBJ2-7, with 9 bases that match TRBD1. Germline V gives CDR1 SGHAT, CDR2 FQNNGV. The J segment lost 1 base and the V segment lost 5 bases, leaving 3 bases of the junction unmatched. There are 14 residues in the CDR3. CDR3 sequence: CASSTGQGSYEQYF. The CDR3 DNA follows: TGTGCCAGCAGCACGGGACAGGGATCCTACGAGCAGTACTTC.

This chain connects TRBV5-1 to TRBJ1-1; D remains unclear. Trimming stripped 7 bases from V and 0 bases from J, with 10 bases between. Germline V gives CDR1 SGHRS, CDR2 YFSETQ. The CDR3 totals 13 residues. Here the CDR3 reads CASRRNMNTEAFF. CDR3 nucleotide sequence: TGCGCCAGCCGGAGAAATATGAACACTGAAGCTTTCTTT.

The chain uses TRBV4-3 and TRBJ2-7; TRBD1 agrees at 9 bases. This CDR3 has 14 amino acids. The V and J ends lost 3 bases and 2 bases, in that order; junction bases with no gene match: 2. CDR1 and CDR2 from the germline V gene are LGHNA and YSLEER. The CDR3 reads CASSHGQGPYEQYF. The CDR3 coding sequence is TGCGCCAGCAGCCACGGACAGGGGCCCTACGAGCAGTACTTC.

This clone was detected once. The gene calls are TRBV5-6 and TRBJ2-7; TRBD1 aligns across 8 bases. The junction had 14 bases not matched to a gene; V was cut back by 6 bases and J by 0 bases. The CDR3 contains 17 residues. CDR1 is SGHDT, CDR2 YYEEEE, per germline. The CDR3 loop is CASIPMTTGGPSYEQYF. The CDR3 DNA reads TGTGCCAGCATCCCGATGACAACAGGGGGTCCCTCCTACGAGCAGTACTTC.

The chain couples TRBV7-6 to TRBJ2-7; no reliable D call. In germline, CDR1 is SGHVS, CDR2 FNYEAQ. The CDR3 consists of 13 residues. Trimming removed 3 bases at V and 2 bases at J, with 8 bases between. The CDR3 is CASSLAAAYEQYF. In nucleotides, the CDR3 is TGTGCCAGCAGCTTGGCGGCTGCCTACGAGCAGTACTTC.

The chain joins TRBV3-1 (or the pseudogene TRBV3-2) to TRBJ2-2; 9 bases agree with TRBD2. This CDR3 comprises 15 residues. Germline trimming cut 4 bases from V and 4 bases from J; bases unmatched to any gene: 4. Germline V gene lookup returns CDR1 LGHDT and CDR2 YNNKEL (reference sequence). CDR3 protein: CASSRDSGSTGELFF. DNA of the CDR3: TGTGCCAGCAGCCGGGATAGCGGGAGCACCGGGGAGCTGTTTTTT.

The rearrangement links TRBV5-6 to TRBJ2-2, with D uncertain. The germline V gene has CDR1 SGHDT and CDR2 YYEEEE. This CDR3 has 15 amino acids. The germline V and J ends were trimmed by 0 bases and 5 bases, with 11 bases remaining between them. CDR3 sequence reads: CASSLVLGRTGELFF. The CDR3 nucleotides read TGTGCCAGCAGCTTGGTTCTGGGCCGAACCGGGGAGCTGTTTTTT.

The chain has TRBV7-6 and TRBJ2-5; TRBD2 matches 11 bases. This CDR3 region has 15 residues. V shed 3 bases and J 5 bases; nucleotides not matched to a gene: 5. Per the germline V gene, CDR1 is SGHVS and CDR2 is FNYEAQ. Here the CDR3 reads CASSLTSGAWETQYF. The CDR3 nucleotides read TGTGCCAGCAGCTTGACTAGCGGGGCATGGGAGACCCAGTACTTC.